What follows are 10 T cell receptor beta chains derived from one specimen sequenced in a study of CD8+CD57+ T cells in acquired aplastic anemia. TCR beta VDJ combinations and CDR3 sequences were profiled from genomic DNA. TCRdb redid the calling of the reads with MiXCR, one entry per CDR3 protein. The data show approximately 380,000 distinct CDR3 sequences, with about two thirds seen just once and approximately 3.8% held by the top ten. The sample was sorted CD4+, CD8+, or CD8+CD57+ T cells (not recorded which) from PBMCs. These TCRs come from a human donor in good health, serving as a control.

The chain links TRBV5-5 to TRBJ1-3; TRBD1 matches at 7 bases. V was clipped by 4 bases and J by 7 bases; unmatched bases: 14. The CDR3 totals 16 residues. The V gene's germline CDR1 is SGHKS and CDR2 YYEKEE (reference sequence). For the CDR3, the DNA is TGTGCCAGCAGCAGAAGGACAGACAGGGTTAAGAACACCATATATTTT. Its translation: CASSRRTDRVKNTIYF. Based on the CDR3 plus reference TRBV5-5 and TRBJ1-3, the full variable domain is DAGVTQSPTHLIKTRGQQVTLRCSPISGHKSVSWYQQVLGQGPQFIFQYYEKEERGRGNFPDRFSARQFPNYSSELNVNALLLGDSALYLCASSRRTDRVKNTIYFGEGSWLTVV.

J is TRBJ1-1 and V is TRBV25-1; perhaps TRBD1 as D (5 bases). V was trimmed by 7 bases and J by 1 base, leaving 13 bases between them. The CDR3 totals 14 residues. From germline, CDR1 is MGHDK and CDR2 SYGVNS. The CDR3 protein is CASIEQGRNTEAFF. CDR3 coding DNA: TGTGCCAGCATTGAGCAGGGACGGAACACTGAAGCTTTCTTT.

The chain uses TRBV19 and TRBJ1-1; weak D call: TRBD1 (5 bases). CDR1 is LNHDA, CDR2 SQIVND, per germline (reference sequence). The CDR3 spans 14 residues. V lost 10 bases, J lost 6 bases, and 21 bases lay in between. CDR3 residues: CATTQRQGAAEAFF. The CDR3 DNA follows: TGTGCCACTACTCAACGACAAGGGGCCGCTGAAGCTTTCTTT.

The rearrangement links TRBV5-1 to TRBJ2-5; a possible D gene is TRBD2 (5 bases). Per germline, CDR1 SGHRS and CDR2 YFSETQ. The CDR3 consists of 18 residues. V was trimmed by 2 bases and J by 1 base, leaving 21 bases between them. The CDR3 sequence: CASSLVARMSAAQETQYF. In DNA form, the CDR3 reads TGCGCCAGCAGCTTAGTGGCTCGGATGTCAGCGGCCCAAGAGACCCAGTACTTC.

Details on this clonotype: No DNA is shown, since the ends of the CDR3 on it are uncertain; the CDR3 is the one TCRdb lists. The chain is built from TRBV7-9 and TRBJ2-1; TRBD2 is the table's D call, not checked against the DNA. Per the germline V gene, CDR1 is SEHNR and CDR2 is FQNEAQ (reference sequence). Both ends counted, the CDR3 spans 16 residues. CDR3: CASTGRRPSTSGQQFF.

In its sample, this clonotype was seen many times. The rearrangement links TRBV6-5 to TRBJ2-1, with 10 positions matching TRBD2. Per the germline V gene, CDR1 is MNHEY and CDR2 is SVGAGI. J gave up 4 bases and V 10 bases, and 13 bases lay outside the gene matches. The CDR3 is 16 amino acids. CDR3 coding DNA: TGTGCCACCCGCGGTGGTAGCGGGGGGTCATACAATGAGCAGTTCTTC. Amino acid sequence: CATRGGSGGSYNEQFF.

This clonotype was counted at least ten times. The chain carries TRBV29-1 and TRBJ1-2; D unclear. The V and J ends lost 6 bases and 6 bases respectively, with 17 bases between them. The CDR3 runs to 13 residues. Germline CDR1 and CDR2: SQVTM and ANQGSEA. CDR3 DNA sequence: TGCAGCGTCGTTGACACCTTTGCGGATGGCTACACCTTC. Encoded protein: CSVVDTFADGYTF. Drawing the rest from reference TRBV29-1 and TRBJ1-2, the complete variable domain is SAVISQKPSRDICQRGTSLTIQCQVDSQVTMMFWYRQQPGQSLTLIATANQGSEATYESGFVIDKFPISRPNLTFSTLTVSNMSPEDSSIYLCSVVDTFADGYTFGSGTRLTVV.

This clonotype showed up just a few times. CDR3 amino acids: CASSPWAPTINYGYTF. In DNA, the CDR3 is TGTGCCAGCAGCCCCTGGGCACCGACTATTAACTATGGCTACACCTTC. This chain joins TRBV27 and TRBJ1-2; D uncertain. Trimming removed 6 bases from V and 1 base from J, with 18 bases in between. The CDR3 loop spans 16 amino acids. Germline V gene data show CDR1 as MNHEY and CDR2 as SMNVEV (reference sequence).

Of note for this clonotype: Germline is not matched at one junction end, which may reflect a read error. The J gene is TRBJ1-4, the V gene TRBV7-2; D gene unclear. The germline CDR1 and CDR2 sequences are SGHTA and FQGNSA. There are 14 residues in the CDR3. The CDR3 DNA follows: TGTGCCAGCAGCACCGCCAGGAGAAATCTGCGAGCAGTATTT. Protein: CASSTARRNLRAVF.

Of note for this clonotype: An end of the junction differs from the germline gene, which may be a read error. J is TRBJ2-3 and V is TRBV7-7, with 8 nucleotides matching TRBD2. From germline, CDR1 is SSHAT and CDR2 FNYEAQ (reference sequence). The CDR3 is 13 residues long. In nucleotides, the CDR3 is TGTGCCAGCAGCGCCACCGCAGGTAGCGGGGAGCAGTTC. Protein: CASSATAGSGEQF.